A single sample gave rise to the 7 T cell receptor beta chains below, sequenced in a study of Ad26.COV2.S vaccination and SARS-CoV-2 variants. The repertoire was sequenced with immunoSEQ multiplex PCR; TCRdb's copy has only in-frame clones and lacks some. The repertoire consists of 300,000 to 400,000 clones, with roughly 91% occurring once and the leading ten covering under 6%. Treatment of the sample: approximately 18 received Ad26.COV2.S at low or high dose, single or two shots; 5 received placebo; per-sample allocation not given. Sampling was done on day 63 after the first vaccine or placebo injection. This material consisted of peripheral blood, taken in a trial of Ad26.COV2.S vaccine versus placebo. All receptors derive from a person between 18 and 59 years old who received the Ad26.COV2.S COVID-19 vaccine or a placebo.

The V call is TRBV6-5, the J call TRBJ2-4; the D is unclear. The V end was cut by 2 bases, the J end by 0 bases, with 8 bases between. CDR1 is MNHEY, CDR2 SVGAGI, per germline. CDR3 length: 15 amino acids. The chain's CDR3 is CASSYGSLAKNIQYF. In DNA form, the CDR3 reads TGTGCCAGCAGTTACGGGTCTTTAGCCAAAAACATTCAGTACTTC.

The V and J genes are TRBV5-1 and TRBJ2-7; D remains unclear. Germline V gives CDR1 SGHRS, CDR2 YFSETQ. The CDR3 sequence is 12 residues long. Trimming stripped 3 bases from V and 5 bases from J, with 9 bases between. CDR3 bases: TGCGCCAGCAGCTCCTTGGGGAACGAGCAGTACTTC. Protein sequence: CASSSLGNEQYF.

The chain couples TRBV28 to TRBJ2-1; tentative D call: TRBD2 (5 bases). V was clipped by 3 bases and J by 1 base, with 7 bases between them. CDR1 and CDR2 (germline): MDHEN, SYDVKM. CDR3 length equals 14 residues. The CDR3 nucleotides read TGTGCCAGCAGTTTCGGCGGGTCCTACAATGAGCAGTTCTTC. Translating it yields CASSFGGSYNEQFF.

The chain recombines TRBV27 with TRBJ2-3; D not resolved. Trimming removed 6 bases at V and 1 base at J, with 8 bases between. The CDR3 contains 13 residues. In germline, CDR1 is MNHEY, CDR2 SMNVEV (reference sequence). CDR3 residues: CASRPAGTDTQYF. Here the CDR3 DNA reads TGTGCCAGCAGACCTGCGGGCACAGATACGCAGTATTTT.

About this clone itself: The same CDR3 arises from other DNA sequences in this sample as well. This sequence joins TRBV28 and TRBJ1-5; tentatively, D is TRBD1 (6 bases). The V gene lost 5 bases and the J gene lost 4 bases, with 9 bases spanning the gap. This CDR3 is 13 amino acids long. Germline CDR1 is MDHEN and CDR2 is SYDVKM. In DNA, the CDR3 is TGTGCCAGCAGTCGACAGGTGAATCAGCCCCAGCATTTT. It encodes CASSRQVNQPQHF.

The CDR3 sequence is CASSPPYPGRTTGELFF. The CDR3 DNA reads TGTGCCAGCAGCCCTCCGTATCCGGGACGGACGACCGGGGAGCTGTTTTTT. The chain links TRBV14 to TRBJ2-2; tentatively, D is TRBD1 or TRBD2 (5 bases each). V shed 4 bases and J shed 5 bases, with 20 bases lying between them. The CDR3 is 17 residues long. CDR1 and CDR2 (germline): SGHDN, FVKESK. Full variable domain (rest looked up from reference TRBV14 and TRBJ2-2): EAGVTQFPSHSVIEKGQTVTLRCDPISGHDNLYWYRRVMGKEIKFLLHFVKESKQDESGMPNNRFLAERTGGTYSTLKVQPAELEDSGVYFCASSPPYPGRTTGELFFGEGSRLTVL.

The chain carries TRBV12-5 and TRBJ1-4; TRBD1 is a possible D gene (5 bases). V lost 3 bases, J lost 1 base, and 9 bases lay in between. Germline V gives CDR1 LGHNT, CDR2 FRNRAP. The CDR3 runs to 15 residues. The CDR3 protein is CASGFGAETNEKLFF. The CDR3 DNA is TGTGCTAGTGGTTTCGGGGCAGAAACTAATGAAAAACTGTTTTTT.